Included here is one TCR beta chain sequence, with context. No antigen is known for it. The data were taken from a study of shared clonotypes between healthy human individuals. Selected positively for CCR7 and CD45RO-negative, naive CD8 cells excluded terminally differentiated effector memory CD45RA+ cells. Broader study findings: Among donors, sharing of clonotypes was expected to be affected by sequencing depth.

Per the authors' pipeline: Filtering differed, since immunoSEQ gave only junction sequences and no quality scores. Only in-frame clones appear in the TCRdb table, and some are missing; sequencing was by immunoSEQ multiplex PCR. The V and J calls and clone size were taken over from that table, and D and trimming were inferred from the DNA. The sample holds about 580,000 clones, more than 95% seen once. The CDR3 is 14 residues long. Germline assignment: CDR1 MNHEY and CDR2 SMNVEV (reference sequence). The junction had 10 bases not matched to a gene; V was cut back by 5 bases and J by 7 bases. Sequenced input: naive CD8+ T cells sorted from blood. The receptor was derived from a man aged 25-40 years in good health. V usage is TRBV27 and J usage is TRBJ2-7; 8 bases are shared with TRBD2. CDR3 sequence reads: CASSPPGLVQEQYF. In nucleotides, the CDR3 is TGTGCCAGCAGTCCGCCGGGACTAGTTCAGGAGCAGTACTTC.